The rows below give T cell receptor beta chains drawn from one sample of a study of control samples from healthy donors and cancer patients. TCRdb's table, derived via immunoSEQ multiplex PCR, lists solely in-frame clones and lacks some. The sample holds some 95,000 clones; about 80% are singletons and the top ten take roughly a tenth. Sequencing was done on a sample of blood. These receptors were collected from a young woman in good health. Each CDR3 is given with its conserved first and last residue. A D gene is named only where the DNA matches it firmly. Part of the rows lack a size; the others show once, few, many or a class for expanded clones.

TGTGCCAGCAGCTTAGTACGGACCAATGAGCAGTTCTTC	CASSLVRTNEQFF	-	TRBV11-2	-	TRBJ2-1
TGTGCCAGCAGCGCGCCGGGACAGCCACTTCGCCCAACCTTC	CASSAPGQPLRPTF	many	TRBV9	TRBD1	TRBJ1-2
TGTGCCACCAGCAGAGGTCCGGAAAAACTGTTTTTT	CATSRGPEKLFF	few	TRBV15	-	TRBJ1-4
TGCAGTGCGCGCGACTTCCGCGAGCAGTACTTC	CSARDFREQYF	-	TRBV20-1	-	TRBJ2-7
TGTGCCAGCAGCTTTACAGGGGACGAGCAGTACTTC	CASSFTGDEQYF	few	TRBV7-3	TRBD1	TRBJ2-7
TGTGCCAGCACCGAAAGGGTGGGGGGGTATAACTATGGCTACACCTTC	CASTERVGGYNYGYTF	once	TRBV7-2	-	TRBJ1-2
TGTGCCAGCAGCTTGGGACAGCAGACTAACTATGGCTACACCTTC	CASSLGQQTNYGYTF	-	TRBV5-6	-	TRBJ1-2
TGTGCCTGGAGTTGGGACAGCTCCTACGAGCAGTACTTC	CAWSWDSSYEQYF	-	TRBV30	TRBD1	TRBJ2-7
TGTGCCAGCACGATCAGAACGTCTACAACTGAAGCTTTCTTT	CASTIRTSTTEAFF	-	TRBV6-6	-	TRBJ1-1
TGTGCCAGTAGTATCCGCCGGACAGGGGGCTCTGGGGCCAACGTCCTGACTTTC	CASSIRRTGGSGANVLTF	-	TRBV19	TRBD1	TRBJ2-6
TGTGCCAGCAGCTTACAAGGGGGCAGCAATTCACCCCTCCACTTT	CASSLQGGSNSPLHF	-	TRBV5-4	TRBD1	TRBJ1-6
TGTGCCAGCAGTGTCACGGGCACTGAAGCTTTCTTT	CASSVTGTEAFF	few	TRBV2	-	TRBJ1-1
TGTGCCTGGAGAGGGGCCGGGTCGACTAAACAGTTCTTC	CAWRGAGSTKQFF	-	TRBV30	-	TRBJ2-1
TGTGCCAGCAGCCTAAGGGCAACACGAGGCACCGGGGAGCTGTTTTTT	CASSLRATRGTGELFF	-	TRBV7-9	-	TRBJ2-2
TGTGCCAGTAGTATTACCCCAGGGGACTATGGCTACACCTTC	CASSITPGDYGYTF	-	TRBV19	-	TRBJ1-2
TGTGCCAGCAGCTTAGGCCCCAGACAGGGTCGGACAGATACGCAGTATTTT	CASSLGPRQGRTDTQYF	once	TRBV11-3	TRBD1	TRBJ2-3
TGTGCCAGCAGTGTAGCGGGGGGCACAGATACGCAGTATTTT	CASSVAGGTDTQYF	-	TRBV6-1	TRBD2	TRBJ2-3
TGTGCCAGCAGCGGACGACAGGGTTTTAATTCACCCCTCCACTTT	CASSGRQGFNSPLHF	-	TRBV13	TRBD1	TRBJ1-6
TGCAGCGTTGAAAGAGGAGTGAACACTGAAGCTTTCTTT	CSVERGVNTEAFF	-	TRBV29-1	-	TRBJ1-1
TGTGCCAGTAGGCCCAGGGGGTCCCTCCACCAAGAGACCCAGTACTTC	CASRPRGSLHQETQYF	-	TRBV19	TRBD1	TRBJ2-5
TGTGCCAGTAGTATAGGGACAGCTAATAGCAATCAGCCCCAGCATTTT	CASSIGTANSNQPQHF	-	TRBV19	-	TRBJ1-5
TGTGCCACTAGACAGGGTTCCGGGGCCAACGTCCTGACTTTC	CATRQGSGANVLTF	-	TRBV2	TRBD1	TRBJ2-6
TGTGCCAGCAGCGTAGGGGATCCCGGGGAGCTGTTTTTT	CASSVGDPGELFF	-	TRBV7-6	-	TRBJ2-2
TGTGCCAGCAGCCCAGACAGTTCAGATACGCAGTATTTT	CASSPDSSDTQYF	-	TRBV11-2	-	TRBJ2-3
TGTGCCAGCAGCTTTTCCCCCGGGACAGGGGGATCAGATACGCAGTATTTT	CASSFSPGTGGSDTQYF	few	TRBV9	TRBD1	TRBJ2-3
TGTGCTAGTGGTTGGGGGGTAGGCACCGGGGAGCTGTTTTTT	CASGWGVGTGELFF	-	TRBV12-5	-	TRBJ2-2
TGTGCCAGCAGCTTAGCGGGCGAGCAGTACTTC	CASSLAGEQYF	-	TRBV7-9	-	TRBJ2-7
TGTGCCTGGGGACGGGGAGGTACCTACAATGAGCAGTTCTTC	CAWGRGGTYNEQFF	-	TRBV30	-	TRBJ2-1
TGTGCCAGCAGCGTAGGGGGACCCCAAATGACCGGGGAGCTGTTTTTT	CASSVGGPQMTGELFF	once	TRBV9	-	TRBJ2-2
TGTGCCTGGAGTGTCGCTAGCGGGGGGCCAGATACGCAGTATTTT	CAWSVASGGPDTQYF	-	TRBV30	TRBD2	TRBJ2-3
TGTGCCAGCAGTTTACCAGGGAAATCCAAGTGGGGCTACACCTTC	CASSLPGKSKWGYTF	-	TRBV28	-	TRBJ1-2
TGCAGCGCCCCCAGGGGAGCTAACTATGGCTACACCTTC	CSAPRGANYGYTF	-	TRBV29-1	-	TRBJ1-2
TGCGCCAGCAGCTTGGCGAGCAGATCGAACACCGGGGAGCTGTTTTTT	CASSLASRSNTGELFF	-	TRBV5-1	-	TRBJ2-2
TGCGCCAGCAGGCTACAGGGGGTGGACACCATATATTTT	CASRLQGVDTIYF	-	TRBV5-1	TRBD1	TRBJ1-3
TGTGCCAGCAGCTCACGTCGTGGGGACACTGAAGCTTTCTTT	CASSSRRGDTEAFF	-	TRBV11-2	-	TRBJ1-1
TGCGCCAGCAGCTGGGGGCTCGCGGAAAACATTCAGTACTTC	CASSWGLAENIQYF	-	TRBV5-1	-	TRBJ2-4
TGTGCCAGCAGTTCCCGACATGGACCCCAGCATTTT	CASSSRHGPQHF	-	TRBV6-5	-	TRBJ1-5
TGCGCCAGCAGTGAAAGCGGGGGGGCCCCCAATGAGCAGTTCTTC	CASSESGGAPNEQFF	-	TRBV10-1	TRBD2	TRBJ2-1
TGTGCCTGGAGTAGGCAAGCCTTCGAGCAGTACTTC	CAWSRQAFEQYF	-	TRBV30	-	TRBJ2-7
TGTGCCAGCAGCTTAGAAGCGGACACTGAAGCTTTCTTT	CASSLEADTEAFF	-	TRBV7-9	-	TRBJ1-1
TGTGCCAGCAGCCCAAGCGAGGACCCCCCCGGGACCGAGCAGTACTTC	CASSPSEDPPGTEQYF	-	TRBV14	-	TRBJ2-7
TGTGCCAGCTCACCTTCCGGGACAGGGCTCGAGCAGTACTTC	CASSPSGTGLEQYF	-	TRBV18	TRBD1	TRBJ2-7
TGTGCCAGCAGCTTGCCCGCCGGAGGAGGCTACACCTTC	CASSLPAGGGYTF	-	TRBV5-6	-	TRBJ1-2
TGTGCCAGCAGTTACTCAATAGCGGATACCTACGAGCAGTACTTC	CASSYSIADTYEQYF	few	TRBV6-5	-	TRBJ2-7
TGCGCCAGCAGCCAAACAGGGGGAGATACGCAGTATTTT	CASSQTGGDTQYF	-	TRBV4-3	TRBD1	TRBJ2-3
TGTGCCAGTAGTATTTCGGGACAGCAGAACACTGAAGCTTTCTTT	CASSISGQQNTEAFF	-	TRBV19	TRBD1	TRBJ1-1
TGTGCCAGCAGTTTTTCGGGTGGGGGGGAGCAGTTCTTC	CASSFSGGGEQFF	-	TRBV12-3/TRBV12-4	-	TRBJ2-1
TGTGCCACCAGCGAACCGGGACAGGGGGTTACTGAAGCTTTCTTT	CATSEPGQGVTEAFF	few	TRBV15	TRBD1	TRBJ1-1
TGTGCCAGCAGCGTAGCCGGGGACGGCACCTACGAGCAGTACTTC	CASSVAGDGTYEQYF	-	TRBV9	-	TRBJ2-7
TGTGCCAGCGGATCGTGGGGGAGCCCAAATAATTCACCCCTCCACTTT	CASGSWGSPNNSPLHF	once	TRBV9	-	TRBJ1-6
TGTGCCAGCAGCCAAGCACGTACTTTCTCTGGGGCCAACGTCCTGACTTTC	CASSQARTFSGANVLTF	-	TRBV3-1/TRBV3-2	-	TRBJ2-6
TGTGCCAGCAGTTACTCTCGCGGTCACCTGTTTTTT	CASSYSRGHLFF	-	TRBV6-2/TRBV6-3	-	TRBJ1-4
TGCAGCGCTGGACTAGCGGGGGGGCTGGAGCTGTTTTTT	CSAGLAGGLELFF	-	TRBV29-1	TRBD2	TRBJ2-2
TGTGCCAGCCCCTATAGCGGGCACTACACCTTC	CASPYSGHYTF	-	TRBV21-1	-	TRBJ1-2